These 9 T cell receptor beta chains originate from one sample sequenced in a study of cytomegalovirus exposure and HLA in healthy donors. Use of 60 Vbeta and 13 Jbeta primers characterized the PCR. Sequencing was performed with immunoSEQ multiplex PCR; in TCRdb, only in-frame clones are kept and a portion is missing. Of 200,000 to 250,000 clones listed, about 70% were seen once; the top ten hold under 2%. The sample was PBMCs. These receptors were obtained from a woman aged 30 to 39 in good health and CMV-seronegative.

This chain connects TRBV4-1 to TRBJ1-2, with a weak D call TRBD1 (6 bases). Per germline, CDR1 MGHRA and CDR2 YSYEKL. CDR3 size: 13 residues. Between the trimmed V and J ends, which lost 4 bases and 4 bases, there was a span of 10 bases. The CDR3 loop reads CASSPVQGYGYTF. The CDR3 nucleotides read TGCGCCAGCAGCCCAGTACAGGGCTATGGCTACACCTTC.

The rearrangement links TRBV11-2 to TRBJ1-2; D is unclear. The germline CDR1 and CDR2 sequences are SGHAT and FQNNGV. The CDR3 loop spans 13 amino acids. V was cut by 0 bases and J by 4 bases, with 6 bases left in between. CDR3 sequence: CASSLDRGYGYTF. The CDR3 coding sequence is TGTGCCAGCAGCTTAGATCGCGGCTATGGCTACACCTTC.

The V call is TRBV7-9, the J call TRBJ1-1; TRBD1 matches at 7 bases. CDR1 is SEHNR, CDR2 FQNEAQ, per germline (reference sequence). The CDR3 has 16 amino acids. Unmatched junction bases numbered 10, after V lost 5 bases and J lost 1 base. The CDR3 loop reads CASSPRTGWANTEAFF. CDR3 in DNA: TGTGCCAGCAGCCCAAGGACAGGCTGGGCGAACACTGAAGCTTTCTTT.

The CDR3 here is CAVGTGGTGTEAFF. The CDR3 bases are TGTGCCGTTGGGACAGGGGGCACGGGCACTGAAGCTTTCTTT. J is TRBJ1-1 and V is TRBV10-3, with 12 positions matching TRBD1. V lost 11 bases, J lost 4 bases, and 8 bases stayed unmatched. The CDR3 totals 14 residues. The germline gives CDR1 ENHRY, CDR2 SYGVKD.

This clone has just a few counts. Other DNA sequences of this sample code for an identical CDR3. The rearrangement links TRBV5-1 to TRBJ1-5, with 9 nucleotides matching TRBD1. With 4 bases clipped from V and 5 bases from J, the junction kept 4 bases outside the gene matches. The CDR3 has 14 residues. Germline V CDR1 and CDR2: SGHRS, YFSETQ. The CDR3 DNA reads as TGCGCCAGCAGCGAGGGACAGGGAGATCAGCCCCAGCATTTT. The encoded protein is CASSEGQGDQPQHF.

The chain uses TRBV29-1 and TRBJ1-2; 9 bases are a match to TRBD1. V shed 2 bases and J 5 bases; nucleotides not matched to a gene: 6. The germline CDR1 and CDR2 sequences are SQVTM and ANQGSEA. CDR3 length: 14 residues. CDR3 protein: CSVESGTGLYGYTF. CDR3 coding DNA: TGCAGCGTTGAATCGGGGACAGGGTTGTATGGCTACACCTTC. The full variable domain, rest sourced from reference TRBV29-1 and TRBJ1-2, is SAVISQKPSRDICQRGTSLTIQCQVDSQVTMMFWYRQQPGQSLTLIATANQGSEATYESGFVIDKFPISRPNLTFSTLTVSNMSPEDSSIYLCSVESGTGLYGYTFGSGTRLTVV.

The rearrangement joins TRBV30 to TRBJ1-4; D is undetermined. The germline V and J ends were trimmed by 2 bases and 8 bases, with 9 bases remaining between them. The germline V gene encodes CDR1 GTSNPN and CDR2 SVGIG (reference sequence). CDR3 length: 12 residues. CDR3 sequence reads: CAWSLSGEKLFF. Written as DNA, the CDR3 is TGTGCCTGGAGTTTGAGCGGGGAAAAACTGTTTTTT.

The rearrangement uses TRBV9 and TRBJ1-2; D may be TRBD1 (6 bases). Germline V gene sequence: CDR1 SGDLS, CDR2 YYNGEE. The CDR3 is 14 amino acids. V lost 5 bases, J lost 3 bases, and 14 bases lay in between. In nucleotides, the CDR3 is TGTGCCAGCAGTCGAGGGGGACGTTACTATGGCTACACCTTC. This encodes CASSRGGRYYGYTF.

This CDR3 is CASSPDSSPLHF. The DNA for the CDR3 is TGTGCCAGCAGCCCGGACAGTTCACCCCTCCACTTT. This chain connects TRBV7-8 to TRBJ1-6; tentatively, D is TRBD1 (6 bases). The V end lost 5 bases, the J end lost 9 bases, and 8 bases lay between the germline ends. The V gene's germline CDR1 is SGHVS and CDR2 FQNEAQ. This CDR3 spans 12 amino acids.